This T cell receptor beta chain was sequenced in a study of T cell responses to AZD1222 COVID-19 vaccine. Trimming took off 0 bases at V and 4 bases at J, with 5 bases between the two ends. Germline lookup yields CDR1 SGHRS and CDR2 YFSETQ. This CDR3 is built from 13 residues. Only in-frame clones appear in the TCRdb table, and some are missing; sequencing was by immunoSEQ multiplex PCR. The sample has under 200,000 clones, 85% to 95% seen once; the top ten hold over 1%. This clonotype was sampled from an adult in good health. This sequence joins TRBV5-1 and TRBJ2-1; D uncertain. The sequencing used peripheral blood, collected on day 0 of AZD1222 vaccination. CDR3 DNA: TGCGCCAGCAGCTTGGTGCGTTACAATGAGCAGTTCTTC. It yields the protein CASSLVRYNEQFF.